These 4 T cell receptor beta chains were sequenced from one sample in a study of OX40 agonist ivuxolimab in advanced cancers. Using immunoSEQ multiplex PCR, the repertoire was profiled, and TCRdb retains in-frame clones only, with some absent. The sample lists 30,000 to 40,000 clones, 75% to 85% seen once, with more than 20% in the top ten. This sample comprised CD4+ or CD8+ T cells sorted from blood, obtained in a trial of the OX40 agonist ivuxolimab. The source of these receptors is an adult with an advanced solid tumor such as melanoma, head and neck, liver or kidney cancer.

The CDR3 reads CATLTSMGPTYEQYF. For the CDR3, the DNA is TGTGCCACACTTACCAGTATGGGGCCAACCTACGAGCAGTACTTC. V usage is TRBV28 and J usage is TRBJ2-7; TRBD1 might be the D (5 bases). Per the germline V gene, CDR1 is MDHEN and CDR2 is SYDVKM. The CDR3 is 15 residues long. Between the trimmed V and J ends, which lost 10 bases and 2 bases, there was a span of 21 bases.

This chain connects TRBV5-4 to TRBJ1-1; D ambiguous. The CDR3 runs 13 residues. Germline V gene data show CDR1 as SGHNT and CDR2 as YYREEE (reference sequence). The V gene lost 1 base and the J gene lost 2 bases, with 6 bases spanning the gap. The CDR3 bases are TGTGCCAGCAGCTTGACAGTCAACACTGAAGCTTTCTTT. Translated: CASSLTVNTEAFF.

In nucleotides, the CDR3 is TGCGCCAGCAGCCAAGATCTGGGAGTTAATTCACCCCTCCACTTT. This translates into CASSQDLGVNSPLHF. The chain combines TRBV4-1 with TRBJ1-6; D not certain. The V and J ends lost 0 bases and 6 bases respectively, with 9 bases between them. The germline CDR1 and CDR2 sequences are MGHRA and YSYEKL. The CDR3 contains 15 residues.

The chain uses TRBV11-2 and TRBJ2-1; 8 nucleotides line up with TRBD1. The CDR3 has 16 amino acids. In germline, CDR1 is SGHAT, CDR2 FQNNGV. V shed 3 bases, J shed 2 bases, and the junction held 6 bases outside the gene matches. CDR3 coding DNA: TGTGCCAGCAGCTTTGGGACAGGCCTTACCTACAATGAGCAGTTCTTC. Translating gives CASSFGTGLTYNEQFF.